This TCR beta chain was captured by sequencing in a study of CD8 T cell repertoires and HIV-1 epitope variants. Study-level information: Tested: three Gag epitope families, Nef HW9 and YT9.

A word on this clone: Its antigen is currently unknown.

Germline V gene sequence: CDR1 SQVTM, CDR2 ANQGSEA. The CDR3 runs 16 residues. V shed 7 bases and J shed 4 bases, with 25 bases lying between them. Data came from immunoSEQ multiplex PCR; TCRdb stores just in-frame clones and leaves some out. The data contain roughly 5,200 clones, 66% of them singletons. This TCR was sampled from a male donor with HIV. Sequencing was carried out using cultured CD8+ T cells derived from PBMCs. The chain employs TRBV29-1 and TRBJ2-5; perhaps D is TRBD1 or TRBD2 (6 bases each). The CDR3 DNA reads as TGCAGCGCCATCCGGGGTTCCGGGGGCTACCCAGAGACCCAGTACTTC. Translating it yields CSAIRGSGGYPETQYF.